This T cell receptor (beta chain) was obtained from a study of PD-L1 blockade in urothelial cancer. Whole-study context: Male sex and bladder-origin urothelial cancer were recorded for twenty-five of 29 patients. Specimens of blood held a median count of about 150,000 T cells.

Of note for this clone: Its antigen is not known.

Profiled with immunoSEQ multiplex PCR; TCRdb holds only in-frame clones, not every one. The repertoire holds tens of thousands of clones, with more than 65% as singletons. Study results and limitations: Those with durable benefit had larger increases in tumor-associated blood clones at 3 weeks.

The germline CDR1 and CDR2 sequences are SGHNT and YENEEA. J lost 6 bases, V lost 1 base, and 5 bases had no gene match. The CDR3 spans 14 residues. The TCR was taken from a man between 65 and 79 years old with urothelial cancer. This material consisted of PBMCs, taken around atezolizumab (anti-PD-L1) treatment. The chain combines TRBV11-3 with TRBJ2-7; 8 positions match TRBD1. CDR3: CASSLGGQGAEQYF. The CDR3 bases are TGTGCCAGCAGCTTAGGAGGGCAGGGGGCCGAGCAGTACTTC.